This T cell receptor (beta chain) originates from a study of T-cell reconstitution after alpha-beta-depleted transplantation in children. Preparation of the TCRbeta library was carried out with unique molecular identifiers. Via MiXCR, TCRdb re-called the PCR reads, giving one row per CDR3 protein. Among about 360,000 distinct CDR3 sequences listed, roughly 13% were seen once. In this sample, this clonotype turned up many times. The CDR3 is 15 amino acids. With 4 bases removed from V and 0 bases from J, the gap between germline ends came to 10 bases. CDR1 is MGHDK, CDR2 SYGVNS, per germline. Here the sequenced sample was PBMCs, taken from the stem cell graft. The V and J genes are TRBV25-1 and TRBJ2-1; TRBD1 might be the D (6 bases). The sequence was obtained from a human donor who donated a stem cell graft to a child with Fanconi anemia. CDR3: CASSARGTSYNEQFF. The DNA of the CDR3 is TGTGCCAGCAGTGCCAGGGGTACCTCCTACAATGAGCAGTTCTTC.